The present entry profiles one T cell receptor beta chain with its context. V dropped 3 bases and J dropped 6; count of bases not matched to a gene: 13. Germline CDR1 is SGDLS and CDR2 is YYNGEE. The CDR3 spans 17 residues. This record comes from a study of blood T cell repertoires in COVID-19. For the study at large: Material from acute and convalescent COVID-19 was sourced from the United States, Italy and Spain. Sources were T cells, B-cell-depleted T cells, or PBMCs; the material itself was cDNA or gDNA.

How the authors handled the data: Reference gene primers were amplified, and this amplification served to estimate nucleated cell counts. TCRdb's copy holds only in-frame clones and misses some; the assay was immunoSEQ multiplex PCR. V and J calls and clone size are as listed in that table; D and trimming were resolved from the DNA. The data show 120,000 to 150,000 clones, with 82% seen just once and less than 4.5% held by the top ten. The V gene is TRBV9, the J gene TRBJ2-1; 9 nucleotides match TRBD1. The sequenced sample was peripheral blood. The clonotype comes from a woman older than 75 with acute or convalescent COVID-19. The chain's CDR3 is CASSGTTGGTYSNEQFF. As DNA, the CDR3 is TGTGCCAGCAGCGGAACGACAGGGGGGACCTACTCCAATGAGCAGTTCTTC.